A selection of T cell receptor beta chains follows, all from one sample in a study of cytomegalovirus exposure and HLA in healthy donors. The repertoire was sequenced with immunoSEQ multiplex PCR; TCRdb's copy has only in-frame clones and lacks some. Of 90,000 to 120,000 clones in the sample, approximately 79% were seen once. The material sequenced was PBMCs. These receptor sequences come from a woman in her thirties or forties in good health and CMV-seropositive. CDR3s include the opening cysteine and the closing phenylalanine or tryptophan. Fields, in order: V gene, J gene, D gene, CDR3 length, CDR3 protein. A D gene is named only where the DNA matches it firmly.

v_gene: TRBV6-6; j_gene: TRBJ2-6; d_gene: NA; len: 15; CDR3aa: CASRLQGTGANVLTF
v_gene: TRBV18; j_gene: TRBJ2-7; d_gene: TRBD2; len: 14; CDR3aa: CASSREGQHYEQYF
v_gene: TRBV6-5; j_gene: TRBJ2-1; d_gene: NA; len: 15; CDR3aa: CASSYSIISYNEQFF
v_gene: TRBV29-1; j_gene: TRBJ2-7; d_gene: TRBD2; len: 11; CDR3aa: CSTGLAGEQYF
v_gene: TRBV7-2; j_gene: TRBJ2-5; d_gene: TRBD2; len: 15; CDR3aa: CASSLSGTTQETQYF
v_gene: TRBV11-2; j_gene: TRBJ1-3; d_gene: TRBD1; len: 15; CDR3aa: CASTPTGAAGNTIYF
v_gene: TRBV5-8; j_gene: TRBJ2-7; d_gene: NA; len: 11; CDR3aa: CASRRFYEQYF
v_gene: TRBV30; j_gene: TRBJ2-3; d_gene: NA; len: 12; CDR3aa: CAWSAQGGTQYF
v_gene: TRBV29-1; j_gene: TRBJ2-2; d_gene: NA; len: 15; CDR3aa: CSVRPAGRHAGELFF
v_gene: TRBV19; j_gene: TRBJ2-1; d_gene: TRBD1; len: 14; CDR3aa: CASTTGGASNEQFF
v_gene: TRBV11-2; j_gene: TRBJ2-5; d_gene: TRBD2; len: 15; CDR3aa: CASSRFGAGGQTQYF
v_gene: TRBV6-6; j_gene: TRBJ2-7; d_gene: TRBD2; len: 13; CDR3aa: CASSYSSGNEQYF
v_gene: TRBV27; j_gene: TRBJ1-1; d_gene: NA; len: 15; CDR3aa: CASSPIGGLGTEAFF
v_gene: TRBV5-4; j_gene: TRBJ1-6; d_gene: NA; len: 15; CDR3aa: CASSLETGNNSPLHF
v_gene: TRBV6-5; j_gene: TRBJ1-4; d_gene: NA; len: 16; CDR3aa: CASSYMRRAVSEKLFF
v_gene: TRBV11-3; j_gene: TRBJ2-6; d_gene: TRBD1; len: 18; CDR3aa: CASSLGLGQGNGANVLTF
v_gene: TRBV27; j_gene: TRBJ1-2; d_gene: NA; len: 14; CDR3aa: CASSLGAYTHGYTF
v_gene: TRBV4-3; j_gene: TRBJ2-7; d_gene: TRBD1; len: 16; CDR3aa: CASSQDRTGTTYEQYF
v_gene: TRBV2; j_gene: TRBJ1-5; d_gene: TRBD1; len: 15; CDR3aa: CASSEARGSNQPQHF
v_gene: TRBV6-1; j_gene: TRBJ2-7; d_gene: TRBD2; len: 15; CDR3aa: CASRAVTSGTYEQYF
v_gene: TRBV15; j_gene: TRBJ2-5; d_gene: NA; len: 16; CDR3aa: CATSRGLNHYQETQYF
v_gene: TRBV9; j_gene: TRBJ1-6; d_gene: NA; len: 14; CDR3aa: CASKSGTYNSPLHF
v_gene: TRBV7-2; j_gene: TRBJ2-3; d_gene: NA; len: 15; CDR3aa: CASSPIGGRGDTQYF
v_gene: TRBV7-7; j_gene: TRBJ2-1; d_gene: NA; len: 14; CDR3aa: CASSLGNQAGEQFF
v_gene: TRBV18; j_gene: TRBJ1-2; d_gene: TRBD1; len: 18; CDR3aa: CASSPPGQGVKTYYGYTF
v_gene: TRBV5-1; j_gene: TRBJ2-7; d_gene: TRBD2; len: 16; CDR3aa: CASSLDGGGAGYEQYF
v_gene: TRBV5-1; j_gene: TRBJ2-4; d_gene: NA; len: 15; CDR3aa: CASSDGPLAKNIQYF
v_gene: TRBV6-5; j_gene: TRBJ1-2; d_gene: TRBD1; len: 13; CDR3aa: CASTRGQYYGYTF
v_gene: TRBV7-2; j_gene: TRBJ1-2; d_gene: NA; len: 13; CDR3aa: CASSVQESYGYTF
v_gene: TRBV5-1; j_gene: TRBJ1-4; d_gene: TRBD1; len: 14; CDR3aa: CASSQTGSGEKLFF
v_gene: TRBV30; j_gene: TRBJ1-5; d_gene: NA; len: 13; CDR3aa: CAWSVSGNQPQHF
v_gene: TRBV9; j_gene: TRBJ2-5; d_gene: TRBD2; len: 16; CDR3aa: CASSGTRLAGTETQYF
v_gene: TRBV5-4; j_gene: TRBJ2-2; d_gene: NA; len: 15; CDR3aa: CASSRGSSNTGELFF
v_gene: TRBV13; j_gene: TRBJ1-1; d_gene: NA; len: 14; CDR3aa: CASSRGRPDAEAFF
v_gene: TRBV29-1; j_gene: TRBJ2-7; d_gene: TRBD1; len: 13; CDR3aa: CSAADRGQYEQYF
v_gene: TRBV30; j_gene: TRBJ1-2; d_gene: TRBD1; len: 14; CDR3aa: CAWSPDRGGYGYTF
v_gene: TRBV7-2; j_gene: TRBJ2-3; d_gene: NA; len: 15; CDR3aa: CASGGLPLGTDTQYF
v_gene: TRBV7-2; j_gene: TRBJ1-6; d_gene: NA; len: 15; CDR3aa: CASSLQGLGNSPLHF
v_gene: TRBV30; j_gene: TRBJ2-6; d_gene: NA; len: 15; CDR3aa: CAWNRESSGANVLTF
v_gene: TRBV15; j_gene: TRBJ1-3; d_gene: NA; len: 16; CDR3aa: CATSREGVSGGNTIYF
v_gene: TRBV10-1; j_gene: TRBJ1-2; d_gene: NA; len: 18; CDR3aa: CASSYVLAGKVYNYGYTF